One sample yielded the 16 T cell receptor beta chains listed below, sequenced in a study of CD8+ T cells in alopecia areata. cDNA reverse transcribed from extracted RNA served as the sequencing template. The repertoire was sequenced with immunoSEQ multiplex PCR; TCRdb's copy has only in-frame clones and lacks some. The data show roughly 200,000 clones, with 35% to 40% seen just once and 0.48% held by the top ten. Treatment indicated: oral pan-JAK inhibitor, 5-10 mg twice daily. The specimen comprised CD4+ T cells sorted from blood, sampled at approximately week 30, from a patient treated with tofacitinib. All receptors derive from a human donor with alopecia areata.

This chain links TRBV6-1 with TRBJ1-5; no firm D call. Germline V gene data show CDR1 as MNHNS and CDR2 as SASEGT. The ends were cut back, 4 bases at V and 3 bases at J, with 10 bases in the middle. CDR3 length: 14 amino acids. Written as DNA, the CDR3 is TGTGCCAGCAGTGTGCAGGTTTCCAATCAGCCCCAGCATTTT. It codes for CASSVQVSNQPQHF.

This chain links TRBV7-3 with TRBJ2-3, with 7 bases identical to TRBD2. This CDR3 has 16 residues. Germline values: CDR1 SGHTA, CDR2 FQGTGA. Unmatched junction bases numbered 7, after V lost 2 bases and J lost 2 bases. In nucleotides, the CDR3 is TGTGCCAGCAGCTTATTCGGGCTAGCGGCCACAGATACGCAGTATTTT. It encodes CASSLFGLAATDTQYF.

In its sample, this clone was seen a few times. The chain carries TRBV30 and TRBJ1-3; D is unresolved. Germline V gene data show CDR1 as GTSNPN and CDR2 as SVGIG (reference sequence). Deletions cut 1 base from V and 3 bases from J, with 7 bases between. The CDR3 runs to 13 residues. The CDR3: CAWSGGSGNTIYF. The CDR3 DNA follows: TGTGCCTGGAGTGGGGGAAGTGGAAACACCATATATTTT. The entire variable domain, with the rest obtained from reference TRBV30 and TRBJ1-3, is as follows: SQTIHQWPATLVQPVGSPLSLECTVEGTSNPNLYWYRQAAGRGLQLLFYSVGIGQISSEVPQNLSASRPQDRQFILSSKKLLLSDSGFYLCAWSGGSGNTIYFGEGSWLTVV.

The J gene is TRBJ2-6, the V gene TRBV18; 9 bases match TRBD1. Trimming took 4 bases from V and 0 from J; bases not matched to a gene: 7. Per the germline V gene, CDR1 is KGHSH and CDR2 is LQKENI. The CDR3 totals 18 residues. The CDR3 DNA sequence: TGTGCCAGCTCACGACGACAGGGGGACCTCTCTGGGGCCAACGTCCTGACTTTC. Translation: CASSRRQGDLSGANVLTF.

This clone was recorded a few times. The chain uses TRBV6-5 and TRBJ1-1; D is uncertain. CDR3 length: 12 amino acids. Germline CDR1 reads MNHEY; CDR2 reads SVGAGI. The V and J ends lost 5 bases and 4 bases respectively, with 8 bases between them. The CDR3 spells CASSPPSTEAFF. The CDR3 bases are TGTGCCAGCAGTCCCCCCTCCACTGAAGCTTTCTTT.

The chain couples TRBV4-1 to TRBJ2-4, with 14 bases that match TRBD2. The CDR3 runs 18 residues. The junction had 9 bases not matched to a gene; V was cut back by 1 base and J by 7 bases. From germline, CDR1 is MGHRA and CDR2 YSYEKL. Here the CDR3 reads CASSQVGTSGSKGNIQYF. The CDR3, as DNA: TGCGCCAGCAGCCAAGTGGGGACTAGCGGGAGCAAGGGGAACATTCAGTACTTC.

V gene TRBV14 combines with J gene TRBJ1-1; D is ambiguous. Looked up from germline, CDR1 is SGHDN and CDR2 is FVKESK. The CDR3 extends over 12 amino acids. The ends were cut back, 1 base at V and 5 bases at J, with 5 bases in the middle. Here the CDR3 DNA reads TGTGCCAGCAGCCAAGGATCTACTGAAGCTTTCTTT. Protein: CASSQGSTEAFF. The complete variable domain, with remaining parts taken from reference TRBV14 and TRBJ1-1, reads EAGVTQFPSHSVIEKGQTVTLRCDPISGHDNLYWYRRVMGKEIKFLLHFVKESKQDESGMPNNRFLAERTGGTYSTLKVQPAELEDSGVYFCASSQGSTEAFFGQGTRLTVV.

On this clone: One end of the junction varies from germline; a read error may be responsible. V usage is TRBV7-9 and J usage is TRBJ2-7; D gene unclear. The CDR3 runs to 13 residues. CDR1 and CDR2 (germline): SEHNR, FQNEAQ (reference sequence). The CDR3 loop reads CASSTLVQPHVDF. The CDR3 DNA reads TGTGCCAGCAGTACCTTAGTCCAGCCCCATGTAGACTTC.

There are a few counts of this clone. The V gene is TRBV6-6, the J gene TRBJ2-7, with 7 bases that match TRBD1. This CDR3 has 13 residues. Germline loops: CDR1 MNHNY, CDR2 SVGAGI (reference sequence). With V trimmed by 5 bases and J by 4 bases, 5 bases remained unmatched. CDR3 coding DNA: TGTGCCAGCAGTCCGGGACAGCCGTACGAGCAGTACTTC. Translating it yields CASSPGQPYEQYF.

V usage is TRBV6-5 and J usage is TRBJ1-1; D remains ambiguous. The CDR3 covers 11 residues. Germline V gene lookup returns CDR1 MNHEY and CDR2 SVGAGI. Trimming took off 4 bases at V and 8 bases at J, with 8 bases between the two ends. CDR3 DNA sequence: TGTGCCAGCAGTTCCGCCACCGAAGCTTTCTTT. This encodes CASSSATEAFF.

This clone has only a few counts. The chain employs TRBV2 and TRBJ2-3, with 7 bases that match TRBD1. Germline CDR1 reads SNHLY; CDR2 reads FYNNEI. Trimming removed 10 bases from V and 2 bases from J; junction bases left unmatched: 9. The CDR3 has 14 residues. CDR3 coding DNA: TGTGCCACCTTCCGGGACAGAAACACAGATACGCAGTATTTT. Translation gives CATFRDRNTDTQYF.

The chain joins TRBV2 to TRBJ2-6; 7 positions match TRBD1. The ends lost 9 bases at V and 0 bases at J; junction bases unmatched: 11. There are 17 residues in the CDR3. Germline V gene lookup returns CDR1 SNHLY and CDR2 FYNNEI. The CDR3: CARTQGTPSSGANVLTF. Here the CDR3 DNA reads TGTGCCAGGACACAGGGGACGCCCTCCTCTGGGGCCAACGTCCTGACTTTC.

This clone has only a few counts. The chain uses TRBV7-2 and TRBJ2-3; perhaps TRBD2 as D (5 bases). The germline CDR1 and CDR2 sequences are SGHTA and FQGNSA. V shed 5 bases and J shed 0 bases, with 15 bases lying between them. The CDR3 extends over 16 amino acids. In DNA form, the CDR3 reads TGTGCCAGCAGCACTCCCCGGAGGCCTAGCACAGATACGCAGTATTTT. As protein: CASSTPRRPSTDTQYF.

V usage is TRBV7-8 and J usage is TRBJ2-6; unclear D gene. Germline V lookup: CDR1 SGHVS, CDR2 FQNEAQ. Trimming shortened V by 5 bases and J by 0 bases, and 8 bases separated the two germline ends. This CDR3 is built from 15 residues. This chain's CDR3 is CASSPRISGANVLTF. CDR3 DNA sequence: TGTGCCAGCAGCCCCAGGATCTCTGGGGCCAACGTCCTGACTTTC.

The genes are TRBV30 and TRBJ2-7; TRBD2 matches at 8 bases. This CDR3 region has 15 residues. Germline loops: CDR1 GTSNPN, CDR2 SVGIG (reference sequence). The junction had 9 bases not matched to a gene; V was cut back by 3 bases and J by 2 bases. For the CDR3, the DNA is TGTGCCTGGAGCCGGGGAGGTAGCGGGACCTACGAGCAGTACTTC. The encoded protein is CAWSRGGSGTYEQYF.

This chain joins TRBV7-6 and TRBJ2-2; no firm D call. CDR1 and CDR2 (germline): SGHVS, FNYEAQ. The CDR3 is 14 residues long. Deletions cut 0 bases from V and 2 bases from J, with 4 bases between. The CDR3 is CASSLARNTGELFF. In nucleotides, the CDR3 is TGTGCCAGCAGCTTAGCGAGAAACACCGGGGAGCTGTTTTTT.